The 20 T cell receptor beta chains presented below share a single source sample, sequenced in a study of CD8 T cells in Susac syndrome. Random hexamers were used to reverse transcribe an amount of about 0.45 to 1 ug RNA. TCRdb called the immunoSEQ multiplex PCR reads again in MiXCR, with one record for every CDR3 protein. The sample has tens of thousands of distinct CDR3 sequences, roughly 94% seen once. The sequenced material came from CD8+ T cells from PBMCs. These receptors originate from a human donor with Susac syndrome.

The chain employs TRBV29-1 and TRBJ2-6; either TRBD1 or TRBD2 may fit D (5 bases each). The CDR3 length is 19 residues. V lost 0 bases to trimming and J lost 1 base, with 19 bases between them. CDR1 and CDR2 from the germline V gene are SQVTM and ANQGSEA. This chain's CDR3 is CSVEDKEGLYASGANVLTF. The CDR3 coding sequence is TGCAGCGTTGAAGATAAAGAGGGGTTGTATGCGTCTGGGGCCAACGTCCTGACTTTC.

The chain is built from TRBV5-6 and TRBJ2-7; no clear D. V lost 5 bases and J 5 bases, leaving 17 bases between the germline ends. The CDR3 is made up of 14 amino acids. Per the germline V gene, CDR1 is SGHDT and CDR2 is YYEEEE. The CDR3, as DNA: TGTGCCAGCAGTTTTGGCTCGGCGGTCCACGAGCAGTACTTC. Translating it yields CASSFGSAVHEQYF.

The CDR3 nucleotides read TGTGCCAGCAGCTTTTACGGCAGGGGGAATGGCTACACCTTC. Residues: CASSFYGRGNGYTF. This chain links TRBV7-9 with TRBJ1-2; 7 bases match TRBD1. CDR1 and CDR2 (germline): SEHNR, FQNEAQ (reference sequence). The CDR3 loop spans 14 amino acids. Losses at the gene ends were 3 bases for V and 6 bases for J; bases not matched to a gene: 7.

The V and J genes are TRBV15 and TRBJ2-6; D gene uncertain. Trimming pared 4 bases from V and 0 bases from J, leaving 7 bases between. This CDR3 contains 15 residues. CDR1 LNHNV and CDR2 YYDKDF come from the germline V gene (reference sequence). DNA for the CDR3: TGTGCCACCAGCAATACCCGCTCTGGGGCCAACGTCCTGACTTTC. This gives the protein CATSNTRSGANVLTF.

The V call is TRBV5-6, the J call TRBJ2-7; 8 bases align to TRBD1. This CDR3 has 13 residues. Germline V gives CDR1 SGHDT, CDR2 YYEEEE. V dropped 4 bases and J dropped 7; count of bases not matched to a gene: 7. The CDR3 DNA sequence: TGTGCCAGCAGCCCACGGACAGGGCGGGAGCAGTACTTC. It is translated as CASSPRTGREQYF.

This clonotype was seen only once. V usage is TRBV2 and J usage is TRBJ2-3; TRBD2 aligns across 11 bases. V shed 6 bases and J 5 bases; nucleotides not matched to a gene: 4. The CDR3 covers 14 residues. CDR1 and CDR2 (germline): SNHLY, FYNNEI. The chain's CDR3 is CASSVGLAGDTQYF. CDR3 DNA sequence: TGTGCCAGCAGCGTCGGACTAGCGGGAGATACGCAGTATTTT.

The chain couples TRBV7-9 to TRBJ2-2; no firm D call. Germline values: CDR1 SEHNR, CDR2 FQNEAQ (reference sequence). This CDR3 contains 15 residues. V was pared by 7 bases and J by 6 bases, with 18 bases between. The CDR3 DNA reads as TGTGCCAGCACCCGGATTGCTCAAGTGGCCGGGGAGCTGTTTTTT. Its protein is CASTRIAQVAGELFF.

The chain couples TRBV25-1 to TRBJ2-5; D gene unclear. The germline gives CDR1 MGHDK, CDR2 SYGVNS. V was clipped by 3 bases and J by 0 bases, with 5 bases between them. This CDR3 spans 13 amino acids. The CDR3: CASSDGDQETQYF. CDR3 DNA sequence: TGTGCCAGCAGTGATGGGGACCAAGAGACCCAGTACTTC.

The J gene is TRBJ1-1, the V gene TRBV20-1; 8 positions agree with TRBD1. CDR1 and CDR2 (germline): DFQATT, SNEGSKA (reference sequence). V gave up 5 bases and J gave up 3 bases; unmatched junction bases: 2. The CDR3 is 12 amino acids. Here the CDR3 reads CSAAGGDTEAFF. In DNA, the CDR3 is TGCAGTGCTGCAGGGGGCGACACTGAAGCTTTCTTT.

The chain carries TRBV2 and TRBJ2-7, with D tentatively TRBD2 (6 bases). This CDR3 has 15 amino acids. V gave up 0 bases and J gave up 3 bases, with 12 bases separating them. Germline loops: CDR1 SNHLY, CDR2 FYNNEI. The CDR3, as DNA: TGTGCCAGCAGTGAAGCCCATCCGACTAGCTACGAGCAGTACTTC. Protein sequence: CASSEAHPTSYEQYF.

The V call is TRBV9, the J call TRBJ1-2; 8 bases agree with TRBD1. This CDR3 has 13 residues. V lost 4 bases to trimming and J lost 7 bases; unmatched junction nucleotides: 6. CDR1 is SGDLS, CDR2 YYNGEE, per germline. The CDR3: CASSYTGGVGYTF. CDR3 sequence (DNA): TGTGCCAGCAGCTATACAGGGGGAGTTGGCTACACCTTC.

CDR3 amino acids: CASSLTEETQYF. In nucleotides, the CDR3 is TGTGCCAGCAGCCTGACGGAAGAGACCCAGTACTTC. V is TRBV11-2 and J is TRBJ2-5; D is undetermined. The V gene's germline CDR1 is SGHAT and CDR2 FQNNGV. The CDR3 covers 12 residues. V lost 5 bases and J lost 3, with 7 bases in between.

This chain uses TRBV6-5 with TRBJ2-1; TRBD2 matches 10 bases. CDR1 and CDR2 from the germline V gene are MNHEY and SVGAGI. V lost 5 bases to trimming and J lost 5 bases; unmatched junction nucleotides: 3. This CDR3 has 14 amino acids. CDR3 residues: CASSPSGSDNEQFF. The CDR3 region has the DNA TGTGCCAGCAGTCCTAGCGGGAGCGACAATGAGCAGTTCTTC.

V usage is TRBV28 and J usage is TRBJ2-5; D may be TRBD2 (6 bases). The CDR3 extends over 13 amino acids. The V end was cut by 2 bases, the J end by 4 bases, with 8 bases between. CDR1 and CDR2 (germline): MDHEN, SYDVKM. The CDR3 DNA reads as TGTGCCAGCAGTTTAGGGGGAGGAGAGACCCAGTACTTC. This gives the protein CASSLGGGETQYF.

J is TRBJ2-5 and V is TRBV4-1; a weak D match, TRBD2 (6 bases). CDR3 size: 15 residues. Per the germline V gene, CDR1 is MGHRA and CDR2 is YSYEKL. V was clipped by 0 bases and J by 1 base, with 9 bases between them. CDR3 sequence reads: CASSQEGGRQETQYF. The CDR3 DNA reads TGCGCCAGCAGCCAAGAGGGGGGACGCCAAGAGACCCAGTACTTC.

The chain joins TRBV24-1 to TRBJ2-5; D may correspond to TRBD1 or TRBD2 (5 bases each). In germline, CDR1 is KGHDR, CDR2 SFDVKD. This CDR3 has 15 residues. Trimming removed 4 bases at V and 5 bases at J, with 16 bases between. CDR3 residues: CATSEIGAQVETQYF. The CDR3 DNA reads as TGTGCCACCAGTGAGATCGGGGCCCAAGTGGAGACCCAGTACTTC.

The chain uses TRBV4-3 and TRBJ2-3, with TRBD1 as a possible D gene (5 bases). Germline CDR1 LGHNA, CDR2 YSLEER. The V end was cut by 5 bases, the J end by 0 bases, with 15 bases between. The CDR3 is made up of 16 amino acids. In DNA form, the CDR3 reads TGCGCCAGCAGCATGTCGACAGCAATAAGCACAGATACGCAGTATTTT. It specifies CASSMSTAISTDTQYF.

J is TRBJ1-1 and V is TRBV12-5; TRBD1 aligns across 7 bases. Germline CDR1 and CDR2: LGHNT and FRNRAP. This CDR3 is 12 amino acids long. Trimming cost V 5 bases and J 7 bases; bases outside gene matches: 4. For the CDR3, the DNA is TGTGCTAGTGGTCCATGGGACAGTGAAGCTTTCTTT. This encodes CASGPWDSEAFF. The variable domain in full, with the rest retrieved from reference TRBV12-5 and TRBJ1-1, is DARVTQTPRHKVTEMGQEVTMRCQPILGHNTVFWYRQTMMQGLELLAYFRNRAPLDDSGMPKDRFSAEMPDATLATLKIQPSEPRDSAVYFCASGPWDSEAFFGQGTRLTVV.

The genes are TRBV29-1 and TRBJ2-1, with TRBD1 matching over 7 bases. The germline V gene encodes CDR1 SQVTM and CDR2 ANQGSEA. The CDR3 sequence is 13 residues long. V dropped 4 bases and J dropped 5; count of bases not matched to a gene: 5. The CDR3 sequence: CSVARTGNNEQFF. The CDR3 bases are TGCAGCGTTGCCCGGACAGGCAACAATGAGCAGTTCTTC.

The CDR3 DNA reads as TGCAGTGCTAGAGATTCAAGGACAGATAACAATGAGCAGTTCTTC. It codes for CSARDSRTDNNEQFF. The chain recombines TRBV20-1 with TRBJ2-1; the D gene is possibly TRBD1 (6 bases). CDR1 is DFQATT, CDR2 SNEGSKA, per germline (reference sequence). Trimming took 0 bases from V and 5 from J, leaving 14 bases between them. The CDR3 has 15 residues.